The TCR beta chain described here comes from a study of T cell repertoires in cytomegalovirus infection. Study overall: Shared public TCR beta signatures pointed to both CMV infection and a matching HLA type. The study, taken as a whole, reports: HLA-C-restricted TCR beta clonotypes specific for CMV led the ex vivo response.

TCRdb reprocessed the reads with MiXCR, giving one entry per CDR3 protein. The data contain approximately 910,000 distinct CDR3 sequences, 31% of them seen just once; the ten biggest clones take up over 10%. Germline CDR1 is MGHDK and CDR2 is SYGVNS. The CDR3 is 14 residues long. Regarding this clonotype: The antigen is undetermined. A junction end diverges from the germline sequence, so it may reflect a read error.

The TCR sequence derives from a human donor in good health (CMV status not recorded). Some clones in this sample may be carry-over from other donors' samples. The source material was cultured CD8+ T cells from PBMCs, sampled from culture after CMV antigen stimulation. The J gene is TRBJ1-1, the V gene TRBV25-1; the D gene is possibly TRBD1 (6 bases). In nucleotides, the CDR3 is TGTGCCAGCAGTGAATTTCTGGGGGACACCGAAGCTTTCTTT. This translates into CASSEFLGDTEAFF.